This paragraph reports one T cell receptor (beta chain). The data originate from a study of blood T cell repertoires in COVID-19. About the research overall: The origin of the acute and convalescent COVID-19 samples was the United States, Italy and Spain. T cells, B-cell-depleted T cells, or PBMCs provided the cDNA or gDNA that served as material.

In the source study's methods: Reference gene primer amplification yielded estimated nucleated cell counts. Assay used: immunoSEQ multiplex PCR; TCRdb lists only in-frame clones, some missing. Clone size and V and J calls were adopted from that table, with D and trimming inferred from the DNA. The repertoire consists of about 80,000 clones, with 60% to 85% occurring once and the leading ten covering 15% to 20%. This CDR3 has 14 residues. Trimming removed 1 base at V and 3 bases at J, with 7 bases between. Germline loops: CDR1 SQVTM, CDR2 ANQGSEA. The clonotype was recovered from a human donor in a cohort sampled during active COVID-19. The source material was peripheral blood. The chain has TRBV29-1 and TRBJ2-6; TRBD2 is a possible D gene (6 bases). The CDR3 bases are TGCAGCGTTGAAGGGCGGGATGGGGCCAACGTCCTGACTTTC. Translated: CSVEGRDGANVLTF.